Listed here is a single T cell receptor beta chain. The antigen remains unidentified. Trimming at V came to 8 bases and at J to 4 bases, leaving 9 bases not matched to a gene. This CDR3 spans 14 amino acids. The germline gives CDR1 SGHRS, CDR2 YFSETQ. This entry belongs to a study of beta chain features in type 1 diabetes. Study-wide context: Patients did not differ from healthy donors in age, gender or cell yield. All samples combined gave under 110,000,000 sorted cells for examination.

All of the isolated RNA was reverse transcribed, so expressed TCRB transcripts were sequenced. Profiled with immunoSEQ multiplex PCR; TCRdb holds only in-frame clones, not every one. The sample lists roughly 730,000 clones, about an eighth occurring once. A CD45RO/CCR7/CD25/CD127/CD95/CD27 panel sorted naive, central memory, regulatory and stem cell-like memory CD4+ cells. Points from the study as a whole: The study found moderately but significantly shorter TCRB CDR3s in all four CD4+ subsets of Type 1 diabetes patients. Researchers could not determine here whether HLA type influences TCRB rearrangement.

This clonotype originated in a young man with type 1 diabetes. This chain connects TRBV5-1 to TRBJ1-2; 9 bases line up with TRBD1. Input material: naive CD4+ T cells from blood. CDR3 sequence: CASSDRGEIYGYTF. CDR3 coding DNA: TGCGCCAGTTCAGACAGGGGGGAGATCTATGGCTACACCTTC.